A selection of T cell receptor beta chains follows, all from one sample in a study of blood T cell repertoires in COVID-19. Some clones are missing from TCRdb's copy, which holds only in-frame ones; the method was immunoSEQ multiplex PCR. This table holds approximately 240,000 clones, about 80% found once. Material: peripheral blood. Receptors were obtained from a woman aged 55-70 years with acute or convalescent COVID-19. Each CDR3 is given with its conserved first and last residue. The order of the fields is D gene, J gene, V gene, clone size, CDR3 DNA, CDR3 protein. D genes are given only for firm matches. Clone size is given for some rows only: seen once, a few or many times, or a class if the clone is expanded.

TRBD1 TRBJ1-5 TRBV6-5 . TGTGCCAGTAACGACAGGGTGGAGGGTCAGCCCCAGCATTTT CASNDRVEGQPQHF
TRBD1 TRBJ2-2 TRBV2 once TGTGCCAGCAGCGAGACAGGGGCCGGGGAGCTGTTTTTT CASSETGAGELFF
TRBD1 TRBJ2-1 TRBV7-3 . TGTGCCAGCAGCTTATTTCATTCGGGGACAGGGGTTCACAATGAGCAGTTCTTC CASSLFHSGTGVHNEQFF
. TRBJ2-3 TRBV5-1 once TGCGCCAGCAGGTCAGGACAGAACACAGATACGCAGTATTTT CASRSGQNTDTQYF
TRBD1 TRBJ1-1 TRBV9 . TGTGCCAGCAGCCCCCTCCGGGGAGGACAGGGTACTGAAGCTTTCTTT CASSPLRGGQGTEAFF
. TRBJ2-2 TRBV6-4 . TGTGCCAGCACTCGGGGGAGACAACTGTTTTTT CASTRGRQLFF
. TRBJ1-1 TRBV5-1 . TGCGCCAGCAGCTTGGGGCAGACAAACACTGAAGCTTTCTTT CASSLGQTNTEAFF
TRBD1 TRBJ1-2 TRBV5-6 . TGTGCCAGCAGCTGGGGACAGGGGATTGGCTACACCTTC CASSWGQGIGYTF
TRBD1 TRBJ1-4 TRBV4-3 . TGCGCCAGCAGCCAAGAGAGGCCAGGGGGCTCCCTAGTTTCTAATGAAAAACTGTTTTTT CASSQERPGGSLVSNEKLFF
. TRBJ1-1 TRBV28 . TGTGCCAGCAGTCAACAGGTTTTCATGAACACTGAAGCTTTCTTT CASSQQVFMNTEAFF
TRBD1 TRBJ1-5 TRBV5-6 . TGTGCCAGCAGCCATGGGACAGTGAACCAGCCCCAGCATTTT CASSHGTVNQPQHF
. TRBJ2-7 TRBV6-1 . TGTGCCAGCAGTGAGTTCAGGGGCTACGAGCAGTACTTC CASSEFRGYEQYF
. TRBJ2-7 TRBV6-6 . TGTGCCAGCAGTTACTCAGACAGCCCCAACTACGAGCAGTACTTC CASSYSDSPNYEQYF
TRBD1 TRBJ1-6 TRBV2 . TGTGCCAGCAGTGCACGACTCAAGACAGGGAATTATAATTCACCCCTCCACTTT CASSARLKTGNYNSPLHF
TRBD1 TRBJ2-2 TRBV30 . TGTGCCTGGAGTCCCTGGTCAGGGGGCCCGAACACCGGGGAGCTGTTTTTT CAWSPWSGGPNTGELFF
. TRBJ2-5 TRBV4-1 . TGCGCCAGCAGCCGCGTCGTACAAGAGACCCAGTACTTC CASSRVVQETQYF
. TRBJ1-3 TRBV5-1 once TGCGCCAGCAGCTTGGATGCGGCTACTGGAAACACCATATATTTT CASSLDAATGNTIYF
TRBD1 TRBJ1-3 TRBV6-6 . TGTGCCAGCAAACCGGGACAGGGCAACTCTGGAAACACCATATATTTT CASKPGQGNSGNTIYF